The 25 T cell receptor beta chains given below trace back to one sample, sequenced in a study of cytomegalovirus exposure and HLA in healthy donors. This table comes from immunoSEQ multiplex PCR, and its TCRdb copy is limited to in-frame clones, with some not included. The table lists fewer than 95,000 clones, approximately 94% of them singletons. The sample consisted of PBMCs. The receptors were gathered from a woman between 18 and 29 years old in good health and CMV-seronegative.

The chain has TRBV6-1 and TRBJ1-2; TRBD1 matches at 9 bases. Germline-derived CDR1 and CDR2 are MNHNS and SASEGT. J lost 4 bases, V lost 2 bases, and 8 bases had no gene match. CDR3 length: 16 residues. The CDR3, as DNA: TGTGCCAGCAGTGAATTGGGACAGGGAGGAATCTATGGCTACACCTTC. It specifies CASSELGQGGIYGYTF.

CDR3 in DNA: TGTGCCAGCGTTAGCCGAGGGAACACTGAAGCTTTCTTT. Translated: CASVSRGNTEAFF. J is TRBJ1-1 and V is TRBV6-5; D is undetermined. The CDR3 loop spans 13 amino acids. Trimming removed 8 bases from V and 1 base from J, with 11 bases in between. The germline V gene encodes CDR1 MNHEY and CDR2 SVGAGI.

The chain recombines TRBV6-1 with TRBJ1-4; 8 nucleotides line up with TRBD1. CDR3 length equals 15 residues. The V gene end was trimmed by 6 bases and the J gene end by 8 bases; junction bases not matched to a gene: 11. Germline lookup yields CDR1 MNHNS and CDR2 SASEGT. The CDR3: CASRHDRTGLEKLFF. The CDR3 DNA reads TGTGCCAGCAGACACGACAGGACAGGGTTGGAAAAACTGTTTTTT.

This rearrangement joins TRBV19 to TRBJ1-1; D uncertain. CDR1 is LNHDA, CDR2 SQIVND, per germline (reference sequence). This CDR3 region has 12 residues. Trimming shortened V by 8 bases and J by 0 bases, and 7 bases separated the two germline ends. This CDR3 reads CASHTVNTEAFF. The CDR3 DNA reads as TGTGCCAGTCACACAGTGAACACTGAAGCTTTCTTT.

The V and J genes are TRBV28 and TRBJ2-7, with D possibly being TRBD2 (5 bases). The CDR3 has 12 residues. Germline values: CDR1 MDHEN, CDR2 SYDVKM. Between the trimmed V and J ends, which lost 3 bases and 6 bases, there was a span of 9 bases. CDR3 coding DNA: TGTGCCAGCAGTTTTGGGCTAGCCGAGCAGTACTTC. Translation gives CASSFGLAEQYF.

The V call is TRBV29-1, the J call TRBJ2-1; 8 bases are a match to TRBD1. The CDR3 contains 14 residues. V shed 7 bases and J 2 bases; nucleotides not matched to a gene: 7. In germline, CDR1 is SQVTM, CDR2 ANQGSEA. CDR3 bases: TGCAGCGGCTTAGACAGGGGTCCCTACAATGAGCAGTTCTTC. This encodes CSGLDRGPYNEQFF.

V gene TRBV20-1 combines with J gene TRBJ1-6; D remains ambiguous. Germline V CDR1 and CDR2: DFQATT, SNEGSKA (reference sequence). The CDR3 runs to 11 residues. Trimming removed 5 bases from V and 13 bases from J, with 12 bases in between. CDR3 DNA sequence: TGCAGTGCTCGAACGGAGACCCCCCTCCACTTT. It translates to CSARTETPLHF.

The chain joins TRBV5-6 to TRBJ1-6; no definite D call. V lost 0 bases and J lost 7, with 11 bases in between. This CDR3 has 15 amino acids. Germline CDR1 and CDR2: SGHDT and YYEEEE. CDR3 bases: TGTGCCAGCAGCTTGGCGCAGGTCCTCAATTCACCCCTCCACTTT. This translates into CASSLAQVLNSPLHF.

A single count supports this clone. The V call is TRBV6-4, the J call TRBJ2-3; 9 positions agree with TRBD1. This CDR3 is built from 14 residues. V gave up 4 bases and J gave up 3 bases; unmatched junction bases: 2. Germline V lookup: CDR1 MRHNA, CDR2 SNTAGT. CDR3 region: CASSVQGATDTQYF. The CDR3 DNA is TGTGCCAGCAGTGTACAGGGGGCAACAGATACGCAGTATTTT.

This chain uses TRBV2 with TRBJ2-5, with 12 bases matching TRBD2. V shed 4 bases and J 3 bases; nucleotides not matched to a gene: 6. The CDR3 is 16 amino acids. Germline-derived CDR1 and CDR2 are SNHLY and FYNNEI. In DNA, the CDR3 is TGTGCCAGCAGTGTTTGGACTAGCGGGGTTGAAGAGACCCAGTACTTC. This translates into CASSVWTSGVEETQYF. Using reference TRBV2 and TRBJ2-5 for the parts outside the CDR3, the full variable domain is EPEVTQTPSHQVTQMGQEVILRCVPISNHLYFYWYRQILGQKVEFLVSFYNNEISEKSEIFDDQFSVERPDGSNFTLKIRSTKLEDSAMYFCASSVWTSGVEETQYFGPGTRLLVL.

The V call is TRBV7-2, the J call TRBJ2-2; D gene uncertain. The CDR3 runs to 13 residues. V lost 7 bases to trimming and J lost 4 bases, with 10 bases between them. Germline CDR1 SGHTA, CDR2 FQGNSA. The CDR3 nucleotides read TGTGCCAGCAACAACCTCCTCACCGGGGAGCTGTTTTTT. Translated, it gives CASNNLLTGELFF.

V usage is TRBV11-3 and J usage is TRBJ2-1; 9 bases map to TRBD2. The CDR3 is 17 residues long. Germline V CDR1 and CDR2: SGHNT, YENEEA. V shed 2 bases and J 6 bases; nucleotides not matched to a gene: 11. CDR3 loop: CASSLTYSRGGGNEQFF. CDR3 DNA: TGTGCCAGCAGCTTAACGTATTCGCGGGGGGGCGGCAATGAGCAGTTCTTC.

The genes are TRBV10-2 and TRBJ2-1; the match to TRBD2 covers 11 bases. Germline V gives CDR1 WSHSY, CDR2 SAAADI. Losses at the gene ends were 4 bases for V and 0 bases for J; bases not matched to a gene: 8. The CDR3 has 18 amino acids. CDR3: CASSVALAGVRSYNEQFF. The CDR3 nucleotides are TGCGCCAGCAGTGTTGCACTAGCGGGGGTGCGCTCCTACAATGAGCAGTTCTTC.

The chain recombines TRBV7-8 with TRBJ1-2; D may be TRBD1 (5 bases). Trimming stripped 5 bases from V and 4 bases from J, with 17 bases between. The CDR3 covers 15 residues. CDR1 and CDR2 (germline): SGHVS, FQNEAQ. The DNA of the CDR3 is TGTGCCAGCAGCCCTGACAGATTCTATTTCTATGGCTACACCTTC. This translates into CASSPDRFYFYGYTF.

J is TRBJ2-5 and V is TRBV2; D possibly corresponds to TRBD2 (7 bases). CDR3 length: 13 residues. Germline CDR1 is SNHLY and CDR2 is FYNNEI. Between the trimmed V and J ends, which lost 11 bases and 4 bases, there was a span of 17 bases. The CDR3 DNA sequence: TGTGCCGGAGGGGGGGGGATTCGAGAGACCCAGTACTTC. Translating gives CAGGGGIRETQYF.

The rearrangement joins TRBV19 to TRBJ1-5; no reliable D call. The CDR3 length is 15 residues. The V end was cut by 2 bases, the J end by 7 bases, with 15 bases between. CDR1 and CDR2 from the germline V gene are LNHDA and SQIVND (reference sequence). CDR3 amino acids: CASSIIGGERQPQHF. The CDR3 DNA is TGTGCCAGTAGTATAATCGGCGGGGAAAGGCAGCCCCAGCATTTT.

In its sample, this clone was seen once. The chain is built from TRBV7-2 and TRBJ2-1; 9 bases map to TRBD2. This CDR3 contains 14 residues. The germline V gene has CDR1 SGHTA and CDR2 FQGNSA. V trimming: 5 bases; J trimming: 15 bases; junction bases outside the gene matches: 14. CDR3 residues: CASSRGGGGVQAFF. As DNA, the CDR3 is TGTGCCAGCAGCCGCGGGGGGGGCGGGGTTCAGGCGTTCTTC.

The V and J genes are TRBV28 and TRBJ1-2; 7 bases are a match to TRBD1. The CDR3 length is 16 residues. The ends lost 6 bases at V and 5 bases at J; junction bases unmatched: 15. Germline V gene lookup returns CDR1 MDHEN and CDR2 SYDVKM. The DNA for the CDR3 is TGTGCCAGCAGCACTCCCTGGGACAGAGACTCTTATGGCTACACCTTC. It yields the protein CASSTPWDRDSYGYTF.

In its sample, this clone was seen once. The genes are TRBV13 and TRBJ1-1, with 9 bases matching TRBD1. Germline V lookup: CDR1 PRHDT, CDR2 FYEKMQ (reference sequence). The CDR3 sequence is 17 residues long. The V and J ends lost 5 bases and 4 bases, in that order; junction bases with no gene match: 14. The CDR3 reads CASSTRTGATTGTEAFF. The CDR3 DNA reads as TGTGCCAGCAGCACCAGGACAGGGGCGACAACGGGCACTGAAGCTTTCTTT.

This chain connects TRBV30 to TRBJ1-5; 9 bases agree with TRBD1. CDR1 and CDR2 from the germline V gene are GTSNPN and SVGIG (reference sequence). The CDR3 sequence is 17 residues long. V lost 2 bases to trimming and J lost 0 bases; unmatched junction nucleotides: 8. CDR3 amino acids: CAWSPRDRVFSNQPQHF. The CDR3 nucleotides read TGTGCCTGGAGTCCCCGGGACAGGGTGTTTAGCAATCAGCCCCAGCATTTT. Combining the CDR3 with reference TRBV30 and TRBJ1-5 gives the whole variable domain SQTIHQWPATLVQPVGSPLSLECTVEGTSNPNLYWYRQAAGRGLQLLFYSVGIGQISSEVPQNLSASRPQDRQFILSSKKLLLSDSGFYLCAWSPRDRVFSNQPQHFGDGTRLSIL.

V usage is TRBV6-1 and J usage is TRBJ2-7, with TRBD1 as a possible D gene (5 bases). This CDR3 contains 15 residues. V shed 2 bases and J shed 0 bases, with 11 bases lying between them. CDR1 and CDR2 from the germline V gene are MNHNS and SASEGT. Here the CDR3 DNA reads TGTGCCAGCAGTGAACCGGACATTACCTCCTACGAGCAGTACTTC. It codes for CASSEPDITSYEQYF.

The chain combines TRBV7-6 with TRBJ1-5; D not resolved. Trimming stripped 5 bases from V and 5 bases from J, with 22 bases between. CDR3 length: 17 residues. The germline gives CDR1 SGHVS, CDR2 FNYEAQ. The CDR3 nucleotides are TGTGCCAGCAGCCTTAAACCAGGACCCCGGAGGGATCAGCCCCAGCATTTT. It is translated as CASSLKPGPRRDQPQHF.

This sequence joins TRBV2 and TRBJ1-6, with 7 bases that match TRBD1. This CDR3 comprises 13 residues. CDR1 is SNHLY, CDR2 FYNNEI, per germline. The V segment lost 6 bases and the J segment 7 bases; nucleotides outside the gene matches: 3. For the CDR3, the DNA is TGTGCCAGCAGGACAGGGAAGAATTCACCCCTCCACTTT. This sequence encodes CASRTGKNSPLHF.

This chain connects TRBV7-6 to TRBJ2-1; TRBD2 agrees at 9 bases. Germline V CDR1 and CDR2: SGHVS, FNYEAQ. The CDR3 length is 13 residues. The V and J ends lost 11 bases and 7 bases, in that order; junction bases with no gene match: 9. CDR3 in amino acids: CAAGRGGTNEQFF. The CDR3 DNA follows: TGTGCCGCGGGGCGGGGGGGCACTAATGAGCAGTTCTTC. Full variable domain (missing parts from reference TRBV7-6 and TRBJ2-1): GAGVSQSPRYKVTKRGQDVALRCDPISGHVSLYWYRQALGQGPEFLTYFNYEAQQDKSGLPNDRFSAERPEGSISTLTIQRTEQRDSAMYRCAAGRGGTNEQFFGPGTRLTVL.

CDR3 nucleotides: TGTGCCAGCAGCTTAGATACGGCGGCCGGGGAGCTGTTTTTT. It specifies CASSLDTAAGELFF. This chain uses TRBV7-9 with TRBJ2-2, with no clear D. The CDR3 is 14 residues long. V was cut by 1 base and J by 6 bases, with 9 bases left in between. Germline CDR1 is SEHNR and CDR2 is FQNEAQ (reference sequence).